This T cell receptor (beta chain) was sequenced in a study of T cell repertoires and HLA-DP antigens. Study-level results: Sorted CD137+ clonality was 0.3 to 0.45 for both alloantigens, versus roughly 0.043 pre-culture. Clones undetected before culture averaged about 35% against one allele and roughly 53% against the other.

As for this clone: The antigen remains undetermined.

Sequencing used immunoSEQ multiplex PCR; TCRdb keeps in-frame clones, though not all of them. This table has about 89,000 clones, 86% appearing once. The V gene lost 0 bases and the J gene lost 4 bases, with 10 bases spanning the gap. This CDR3 comprises 15 residues. Germline V gene sequence: CDR1 SGHTA, CDR2 FQGNSA. What was sequenced was CD4+ T cells from PBMCs. This chain connects TRBV7-2 to TRBJ2-1; D is possibly TRBD2 (6 bases). The receptor was derived from a middle-aged man in good health and CMV-seronegative. The CDR3 nucleotides are TGTGCCAGCAGCTTAGCATTCGGGGGTTACAATGAGCAGTTCTTC. Translating gives CASSLAFGGYNEQFF.